This T cell receptor beta chain appears in the sequencing data of a study of OX40 agonist ivuxolimab in advanced cancers. Study information: Cancers in dose escalation were hepatocellular, melanoma, renal cell and head and neck. Mean age approximately 66 years, range about 23 to 79; nearly 85% male. Antecedent anti-PD-1, anti-PD-L1 or anti-CTLA-4 therapy was permissible, with 40% having received some. The study, taken as a whole, reports: Among the lowest peripheral clonal expansion occurred in 0.1-3.0 mg/kg partial responders.

CDR1 is SGHRS, CDR2 YFSETQ, per germline. Trimming took off 0 bases at V and 1 base at J, with 13 bases between the two ends. The CDR3 loop spans 16 amino acids. Some clones are missing from TCRdb's copy, which holds only in-frame ones; the method was immunoSEQ multiplex PCR. The sample includes tens of thousands of clones, approximately 92% of them seen just once. Points on this clone: Its cognate antigen is unknown.

The chain employs TRBV5-1 and TRBJ2-5; D call uncertain. The starting material was CD4+ or CD8+ T cells sorted from blood, obtained in a trial of the OX40 agonist ivuxolimab. The TCR was taken from an adult with an advanced solid tumor such as melanoma, head and neck, liver or kidney cancer. Here the CDR3 DNA reads TGCGCCAGCAGCTTGGATTCACATAAACTCCAAGAGACCCAGTACTTC. Its translation is CASSLDSHKLQETQYF. The whole variable domain, filled in from reference TRBV5-1 and TRBJ2-5, reads KAGVTQTPRYLIKTRGQQVTLSCSPISGHRSVSWYQQTPGQGLQFLFEYFSETQRNKGNFPGRFSGRQFSNSRSEMNVSTLELGDSALYLCASSLDSHKLQETQYFGPGTRLLVL.